These 13 T cell receptor beta chains came from one sample sequenced in a study of blood T cell repertoires in COVID-19. Using immunoSEQ multiplex PCR, the repertoire was profiled, and TCRdb retains in-frame clones only, with some absent. The data show 100,000 to 150,000 clones, 92% seen once. The sample comprised peripheral blood. The source of these receptors is a man aged 50-59 years with COVID-19, enrolled during active disease.

The J gene is TRBJ2-3, the V gene TRBV29-1; D ambiguous. CDR1 and CDR2 (germline): SQVTM, ANQGSEA. The CDR3 loop spans 11 amino acids. V was cut by 4 bases and J by 4 bases, with 6 bases left in between. CDR3 sequence reads: CSVVIADTQYF. The CDR3 coding sequence is TGCAGCGTTGTTATAGCAGATACGCAGTATTTT.

In regard to this clone: One end of the junction is discordant with germline, which a read error may explain. The chain combines TRBV7-7 with TRBJ2-1; 11 nucleotides match TRBD2. CDR3 length equals 16 residues. Germline assignment: CDR1 SSHAT and CDR2 FNYEAQ (reference sequence). The CDR3 region has the DNA TGTGCTAGCAGCTTAGTAGCGGGAGGGCCTTTGAATGAGCAGTTCTTC. Its translation is CASSLVAGGPLNEQFF.

The chain joins TRBV2 to TRBJ2-7, with a possible D match to TRBD2 (5 bases). Trimming stripped 7 bases from V and 1 base from J, with 20 bases between. Per germline, CDR1 SNHLY and CDR2 FYNNEI. This CDR3 spans 16 amino acids. CDR3 nucleotides: TGTGCCAGCACCGGTATCGGGAACACTCTATCCTACGAGCAGTACGTC. This sequence encodes CASTGIGNTLSYEQYV.

The rearrangement links TRBV2 to TRBJ2-1; D is undetermined. CDR3 length: 14 amino acids. V was trimmed by 8 bases and J by 2 bases, leaving 13 bases between them. Germline CDR1 is SNHLY and CDR2 is FYNNEI. The CDR3 region is CASVVRLAYNEQFF. CDR3 in DNA: TGTGCCAGCGTGGTACGGCTAGCCTACAATGAGCAGTTCTTC. Drawing the rest from reference TRBV2 and TRBJ2-1, the complete variable domain is EPEVTQTPSHQVTQMGQEVILRCVPISNHLYFYWYRQILGQKVEFLVSFYNNEISEKSEIFDDQFSVERPDGSNFTLKIRSTKLEDSAMYFCASVVRLAYNEQFFGPGTRLTVL.

This clone is a singleton in its sample. The chain links TRBV4-3 to TRBJ1-3; no firm D call. Germline V lookup: CDR1 LGHNA, CDR2 YSLEER. This CDR3 comprises 16 residues. The V end lost 5 bases, the J end lost 0 bases, and 14 bases lay between the germline ends. As DNA, the CDR3 is TGCGCCAGCAGCAAAGCCCCGGTCTCCTCTGGAAACACCATATATTTT. Protein product: CASSKAPVSSGNTIYF.

This clone came up once. The rearrangement uses TRBV18 and TRBJ1-6, with 7 bases matching TRBD1. CDR1 is KGHSH and CDR2 is LQKENI in the germline V gene. The ends lost 5 bases at V and 6 bases at J; junction bases unmatched: 1. The CDR3 runs to 13 residues. Written as DNA, the CDR3 is TGTGCCAGCTCAGGGGACAGTAATTCACCCCTCCACTTT. Translation: CASSGDSNSPLHF.

The rearrangement links TRBV5-4 to TRBJ1-5; 9 bases are shared with TRBD1. CDR1 and CDR2 (germline): SGHNT, YYREEE (reference sequence). The CDR3 runs to 15 residues. Trimming cost V 0 bases and J 7 bases; bases outside gene matches: 5. The DNA of the CDR3 is TGTGCCAGCAGCTTGGACAGGGGGCTCGGACAGCCCCAGCATTTT. Translated: CASSLDRGLGQPQHF.

V and J are TRBV29-1 and TRBJ1-1, with D unresolved. V was cut by 2 bases and J by 7 bases, with 20 bases left in between. The CDR3 length is 15 residues. The V gene's germline CDR1 is SQVTM and CDR2 ANQGSEA. CDR3 DNA: TGCAGCGTTGAATCGGCGCTTGGGGTCCGGGGTGAAGCTTTCTTT. This gives the protein CSVESALGVRGEAFF.

The chain has TRBV5-1 and TRBJ1-1; 9 nucleotides align to TRBD1. This CDR3 comprises 15 residues. Trimming took 4 bases from V and 0 from J; bases not matched to a gene: 4. Germline values: CDR1 SGHRS, CDR2 YFSETQ. The CDR3 region has the DNA TGCGCCAGCAGCCCCCGACAGGGGGTGAACACTGAAGCTTTCTTT. This translates into CASSPRQGVNTEAFF.

The CDR3 nucleotides are TGCGCCAGCAGCGGAACAGGGGAGACTGAAGCTTTCTTT. The encoded protein is CASSGTGETEAFF. This chain connects TRBV5-1 to TRBJ1-1; 7 bases are a match to TRBD1. Germline loops: CDR1 SGHRS, CDR2 YFSETQ. The V and J ends lost 4 bases and 5 bases, in that order; junction bases with no gene match: 5. This CDR3 region has 13 residues. Using reference TRBV5-1 and TRBJ1-1 for the parts outside the CDR3, the full variable domain is KAGVTQTPRYLIKTRGQQVTLSCSPISGHRSVSWYQQTPGQGLQFLFEYFSETQRNKGNFPGRFSGRQFSNSRSEMNVSTLELGDSALYLCASSGTGETEAFFGQGTRLTVV.

This chain links TRBV5-1 with TRBJ2-1; tentative D call: TRBD2 (6 bases). Germline loops: CDR1 SGHRS, CDR2 YFSETQ. The CDR3 covers 14 residues. V was pared by 1 base and J by 7 bases, with 12 bases between. CDR3 sequence (DNA): TGCGCCAGCAGCTTGAACGCAGCGGGTAATGAGCAGTTCTTC. This gives the protein CASSLNAAGNEQFF.

This chain's CDR3 is CASSSQGQDSPLHF. CDR3 DNA sequence: TGTGCCAGCAGTTCCCAGGGGCAAGACTCACCCCTCCACTTT. The gene calls are TRBV6-5 and TRBJ1-6; tentatively, D is TRBD1 (6 bases). Trimming removed 4 bases at V and 10 bases at J, with 14 bases between. The CDR3 contains 14 residues. The germline gives CDR1 MNHEY, CDR2 SVGAGI.

This clone was seen a handful of times. The chain has TRBV5-4 and TRBJ2-5; the D gene is possibly TRBD2 (6 bases). The CDR3 is made up of 13 amino acids. Looked up from germline, CDR1 is SGHNT and CDR2 is YYREEE (reference sequence). V was trimmed by 5 bases and J by 5 bases, leaving 13 bases between them. CDR3 sequence: CASRPAGGETQYF. CDR3 nucleotides: TGTGCCAGCAGACCCGCAGGAGGGGAGACCCAGTACTTC.